This TCR beta chain was identified during a study of OX40 agonist ivuxolimab in advanced cancers. Generated by immunoSEQ multiplex PCR, the TCRdb table keeps only in-frame clones and is missing some. The table lists 70,000 to 95,000 clones, around nine tenths of them singletons. Autoimmune disease history or systemic immunosuppression led to patient exclusion. CDR1 and CDR2 from the germline V gene are SGHTS and YDEGEE. V trimming: 3 bases; J trimming: 10 bases; junction bases outside the gene matches: 9. This CDR3 has 14 residues. This receptor was identified in an adult with an advanced solid tumor such as melanoma, head and neck, liver or kidney cancer. The V and J genes are TRBV5-8 and TRBJ1-2; TRBD1 matches at 10 bases. The sequencing used CD4+ or CD8+ T cells sorted from blood, collected in a trial of the OX40 agonist ivuxolimab. The CDR3 nucleotides are TGTGCCAGCAGCTCCCCCGGGACAGGGGTCGCCTACACCTTC. Encoded protein: CASSSPGTGVAYTF.